This TCR beta chain was found in a study of blood T cells in healthy people across ages. Study observations and caveats: The study found more naive CD4+ cells and higher diversity in long-lived than aged donors. TCR beta diversity per million T cells fell roughly linearly with age.

This CDR3 comprises 13 residues. Per the germline V gene, CDR1 is SGDLS and CDR2 is YYNGEE. Notes on this clonotype: Its matching antigen is unknown. This may stem from a read error, because a much larger clone lies one nucleotide away.

The authors ran a second PCR of about 7 to 11 cycles using a sample-barcoded 5' primer and a J-beta primer mix. Unique molecular identifiers of 12 random nucleotides labeled each cDNA. Each CDR3 protein gets one entry after TCRdb re-called the 5' RACE reads with MiXCR. The sample includes about 780,000 distinct CDR3 sequences, about half of them seen just once. The clonotype originates from a man older than 75 in good health. Source material: blood. This chain links TRBV9 with TRBJ2-2; TRBD2 might be the D (5 bases). The CDR3 DNA is TGTGCCAGCAGCGTAGACGCCACCGGGGAGCCGTTTTTT. It translates to CASSVDATGEPFF.